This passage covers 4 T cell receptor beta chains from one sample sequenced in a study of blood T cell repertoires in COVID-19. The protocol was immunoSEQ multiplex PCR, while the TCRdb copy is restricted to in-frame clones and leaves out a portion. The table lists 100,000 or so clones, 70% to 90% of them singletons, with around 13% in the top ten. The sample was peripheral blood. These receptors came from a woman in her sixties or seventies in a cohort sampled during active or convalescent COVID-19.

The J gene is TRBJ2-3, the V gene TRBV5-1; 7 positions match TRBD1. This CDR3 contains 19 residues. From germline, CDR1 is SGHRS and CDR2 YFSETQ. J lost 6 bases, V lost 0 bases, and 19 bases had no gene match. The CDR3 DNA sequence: TGCGCCAGCAGCTTGGCGGTTTTCCGCGACAGGGAATCAGCGGATACGCAGTATTTT. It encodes CASSLAVFRDRESADTQYF.

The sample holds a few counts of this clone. The CDR3 loop is CASSLPQSGNTIYF. CDR3 coding DNA: TGTGCCAGCAGCCTACCACAGTCCGGAAACACCATATATTTT. V is TRBV28 and J is TRBJ1-3; no reliable D call. Germline V gives CDR1 MDHEN, CDR2 SYDVKM. The CDR3 spans 14 residues. Trimming left V 6 bases short and J 4 bases short, with 13 bases between.

The DNA for the CDR3 is TGTGCCAGCAGCTTAGGCGCTCTAGGAGTAACTTACAACACCGGGGAGCTGTTTTTT. Translated: CASSLGALGVTYNTGELFF. J is TRBJ2-2 and V is TRBV7-9; D is undetermined. V dropped 1 base and J dropped 2 bases, with 20 bases sitting between them. The germline V gene has CDR1 SEHNR and CDR2 FQNEAQ (reference sequence). CDR3 length: 19 amino acids. Full variable domain (missing parts from reference TRBV7-9 and TRBJ2-2): DTGVSQNPRHKITKRGQNVTFRCDPISEHNRLYWYRQTLGQGPEFLTYFQNEAQLEKSRLLSDRFSAERPKGSFSTLEIQRTEQGDSAMYLCASSLGALGVTYNTGELFFGEGSRLTVL.

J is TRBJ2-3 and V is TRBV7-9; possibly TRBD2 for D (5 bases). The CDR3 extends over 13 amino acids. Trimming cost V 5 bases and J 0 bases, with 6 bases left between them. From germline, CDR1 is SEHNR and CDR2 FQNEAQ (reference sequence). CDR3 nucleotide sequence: TGTGCCAGCAGCCGGACTAGCACAGATACGCAGTATTTT. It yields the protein CASSRTSTDTQYF.